The 7 T cell receptor beta chains below were found in one sample sequenced in a study of OX40 agonist ivuxolimab in advanced cancers. Sequencing was performed with immunoSEQ multiplex PCR; in TCRdb, only in-frame clones are kept and a portion is missing. The sample has about 58,000 clones, around 93% seen once. The specimen was CD4+ or CD8+ T cells sorted from blood, collected in a trial of the OX40 agonist ivuxolimab. These receptors were obtained from an adult with an advanced solid tumor such as melanoma, head and neck, liver or kidney cancer.

The chain carries TRBV7-2 and TRBJ2-7, with D uncertain. Between the trimmed V and J ends, which lost 3 bases and 0 bases, there was a span of 9 bases. This CDR3 comprises 14 residues. The germline V gene has CDR1 SGHTA and CDR2 FQGNSA. The CDR3 DNA sequence: TGTGCCAGCAGCTTCCTCGGGCCCTCCTACGAGCAGTACTTC. Its protein product is CASSFLGPSYEQYF.

The rearrangement uses TRBV19 and TRBJ1-5; TRBD1 is a possible D gene (5 bases). CDR1 and CDR2 (germline): LNHDA, SQIVND (reference sequence). This CDR3 comprises 15 residues. Trimming took off 3 bases at V and 6 bases at J, with 15 bases between the two ends. Here the CDR3 reads CASSIGGGAGQPQHF. The CDR3 coding sequence is TGTGCCAGTAGTATCGGCGGAGGGGCTGGTCAGCCCCAGCATTTT.

By sample fraction, this clone is medium-sized (0.01 to 0.1%). V is TRBV7-9 and J is TRBJ2-7; the D is unclear. The CDR3 runs to 11 residues. Trimming stripped 1 base from V and 5 bases from J, with 3 bases between. Germline V lookup: CDR1 SEHNR, CDR2 FQNEAQ (reference sequence). Here the CDR3 DNA reads TGTGCCAGCAGCTTAGTACACGAGCAGTACTTC. Translating it yields CASSLVHEQYF.

The rearrangement links TRBV19 to TRBJ2-6, with unresolved D. CDR1 and CDR2 from the germline V gene are LNHDA and SQIVND (reference sequence). V gave up 3 bases and J gave up 0 bases, with 3 bases separating them. The CDR3 consists of 14 residues. This CDR3 reads CASSILSGANVLTF. Here the CDR3 DNA reads TGTGCCAGTAGTATCCTCTCTGGGGCCAACGTCCTGACTTTC.

This clone has a single count. V is TRBV4-1 and J is TRBJ1-2, with no clear D. The germline CDR1 and CDR2 sequences are MGHRA and YSYEKL. The length of the CDR3 is 18 residues. The V end was cut by 3 bases, the J end by 2 bases, with 22 bases between. Written as DNA, the CDR3 is TGCGCCAGCAGCCACTTACGAGGCGGGGAAGTGGGAAACTATGGCTACACCTTC. This sequence encodes CASSHLRGGEVGNYGYTF.

V gene TRBV28 combines with J gene TRBJ2-3, with TRBD2 matching over 9 bases. From germline, CDR1 is MDHEN and CDR2 SYDVKM. Losses at the gene ends were 3 bases for V and 2 bases for J; bases not matched to a gene: 3. The CDR3 covers 15 residues. This CDR3 reads CASSLGTSTTDTQYF. In DNA, the CDR3 is TGTGCCAGCAGTTTGGGGACTAGCACCACAGATACGCAGTATTTT.

V gene TRBV2 combines with J gene TRBJ2-1, with D maybe TRBD2 (5 bases). Germline V gives CDR1 SNHLY, CDR2 FYNNEI. This CDR3 spans 15 amino acids. Trimming shortened V by 6 bases and J by 0 bases, and 12 bases separated the two germline ends. This CDR3 is CASSDGRSSYNEQFF. The CDR3 coding sequence is TGTGCCAGCAGCGATGGGAGAAGCTCCTACAATGAGCAGTTCTTC. The whole variable domain, filled in from reference TRBV2 and TRBJ2-1, reads EPEVTQTPSHQVTQMGQEVILRCVPISNHLYFYWYRQILGQKVEFLVSFYNNEISEKSEIFDDQFSVERPDGSNFTLKIRSTKLEDSAMYFCASSDGRSSYNEQFFGPGTRLTVL.